The rows below give T cell receptor beta chains drawn from one sample of a study of shared clonotypes between healthy human individuals. Libraries were prepared by immunoSEQ multiplex PCR; TCRdb keeps only in-frame clonotypes and omits some of them. The repertoire holds roughly 1 million clones, more than 60% seen once, with over 1.3% in the top ten. The specimen sequenced was memory CD4+ T cells sorted from blood. The receptors here all came from a man aged 18 to 30 in good health. CDR3s include the opening cysteine and the closing phenylalanine or tryptophan. D genes are given only for firm matches. Expanded clones are given a class, and other clones once, few, many or no size at all.

d_call j_call v_call clone_size cdr3_nt cdr3_aa
NA TRBJ2-5 TRBV7-8 NA TGTGCCAGCAGCTTAGCGTCGGCTGGAGAGACCCAGTACTTC CASSLASAGETQYF
NA TRBJ2-7 TRBV10-3 few TGTGCCATCAAGGGGAGCGCCGAGCAGTACTTC CAIKGSAEQYF
NA TRBJ1-5 TRBV19 NA TGTGCCAGTAGTATGGGGGGACTTAGCAATCAGCCCCAGCATTTT CASSMGGLSNQPQHF
NA TRBJ2-7 TRBV11-2 NA TGTGCCAGCAGACCTATAACGCAATACGAGCAGTACTTC CASRPITQYEQYF
TRBD1 TRBJ1-2 TRBV30 once TGTGCCTGGGTCCCCTGGACAGGGGAAGGCTACACCTTC CAWVPWTGEGYTF
TRBD1 TRBJ2-5 TRBV7-8 NA TGTGCCAGCAGCTTCCAGGGGGCATCCCAAGAGACCCAGTACTTC CASSFQGASQETQYF
TRBD1 TRBJ2-2 TRBV7-2 NA TGTGCCAGCAGCTTAGCTTCCGGGACAGGGGGCCCGTTAGGTGTCACCGGGGAGCTGTTTTTT CASSLASGTGGPLGVTGELFF
NA TRBJ1-5 TRBV19 NA TGTGCCTGGAGTCGGGGGGCTGGACAGCCCCAGCATTTT CAWSRGAGQPQHF
NA TRBJ1-2 TRBV29-1 NA TGCAGCGTTGATCTTGGGACCAACTATGGCTACACCTTC CSVDLGTNYGYTF
NA TRBJ1-1 TRBV6-5 NA TGTGCCAGCAGTTCCCCGGGGGCAGACGCTTTCTTT CASSSPGADAFF
NA TRBJ2-7 TRBV30 NA TGTGCCTGGAAACAGGGTGGGTCCTACGAGCAGTACTTC CAWKQGGSYEQYF
TRBD2 TRBJ2-7 TRBV15 NA TGTGCCACCAGAAGGACTAGCGGGGGGTCCTACGAGCAGTACTTC CATRRTSGGSYEQYF
NA TRBJ1-2 TRBV19 NA TGTGCCAGTAGTATCCTGGGGGCTCAAGGCTACACCTTC CASSILGAQGYTF
NA TRBJ2-5 TRBV29-1 NA TGCAGCGTTGATGGGCAGGGATACCAAGAGACCCAGTACTTC CSVDGQGYQETQYF
NA TRBJ2-2 TRBV5-5 NA TGTGCCAGCAGCTTGTCACAGACCACGAACACCGGGGAGCTGTTTTTT CASSLSQTTNTGELFF
TRBD2 TRBJ2-1 TRBV19 NA TGTGCCAGTAGTAGATTAGGGACTAGCGCTTACAATGAGCAGTTCTTC CASSRLGTSAYNEQFF
NA TRBJ2-7 TRBV18 NA TGTGCCAGCTCACGAAATTCCGGGACCGGGCCTACCGAGCAGTACTTC CASSRNSGTGPTEQYF
NA TRBJ2-2 TRBV27 NA TGTGCCAGCAGCCAACAGGGAATCAGCACCGGGGAGCTGTTTTTT CASSQQGISTGELFF
NA TRBJ2-1 TRBV4-2 NA TGTGCCAGCAGCCAGGTAGGCGGTAGTCTAGAGCAGTTCTTC CASSQVGGSLEQFF
NA TRBJ2-3 TRBV19 NA TGTGCCAGTGTAAATGGGGCAGGGAGCACAGATACGCAGTATTTT CASVNGAGSTDTQYF
NA TRBJ2-7 TRBV28 few TGTGCCAGCAGTTTGGACCGAGGGTGGTCCTACGAGCAGTACTTC CASSLDRGWSYEQYF
NA TRBJ1-5 TRBV6-1 NA TGTGCCAGCAGTGAAGCCGGGTCTTGGACGCCAAGAAATCAGCCCCAGCATTTT CASSEAGSWTPRNQPQHF
NA TRBJ1-5 TRBV2 NA TGTGCCAGCAGAAAGGGGGGCCATAGCAATCAGCCCCAGCATTTT CASRKGGHSNQPQHF
NA TRBJ2-1 TRBV5-1 NA TGCGCCAGCAGCCCCGAGGGGGGGCGCAATGAGCAGTTCTTC CASSPEGGRNEQFF
NA TRBJ2-5 TRBV27 NA TGTGCCAGCAGTTTAGCCGCCCCGGGACAGAGGGGGGGAGAGACCCAGTACTTC CASSLAAPGQRGGETQYF
NA TRBJ2-5 TRBV5-1 NA TGCGCCAGCAGCCCGGAGGGCAGGACTCAAGAGACCCAGTACTTC CASSPEGRTQETQYF
NA TRBJ1-1 TRBV19 NA TGTGCCAGTAGTGTCGCAGGGCCTAACACTGAAGCTTTCTTT CASSVAGPNTEAFF
TRBD1 TRBJ1-5 TRBV29-1 NA TGCAGCGCCGTACAGGGGGCCGGCAATCAGCCCCAGCATTTT CSAVQGAGNQPQHF
TRBD1 TRBJ2-5 TRBV5-1 NA TGCGCCAGCACAGGACAGGGGGCTAAGACCCAGTACTTC CASTGQGAKTQYF
NA TRBJ2-3 TRBV12-5 NA TGTGCTAGTGGTCCAAGGCCCCCGCGAGATACGCAGTATTTT CASGPRPPRDTQYF
NA TRBJ1-2 TRBV19 NA TGTGCCAGTAGAAGCGGTGATTGGGCCTACACCTTC CASRSGDWAYTF
NA TRBJ1-1 TRBV2 NA TGTGCCAGCAGTGAGTACCTCGGGACTCTGAACACTGAAGCTTTCTTT CASSEYLGTLNTEAFF
NA TRBJ2-7 TRBV18 NA TGTGCCAGCTCACCAGGGGTACCGCGGGACGAGCAGTACTTC CASSPGVPRDEQYF
NA TRBJ2-1 TRBV9 NA TGTGCCAGCAGCTCCGGACCCCCGACCTACAATGAGCAGTTCTTC CASSSGPPTYNEQFF
TRBD1 TRBJ1-2 TRBV19 NA TGTGCCACTAACAGGGGCCACGTATATGGCTACACCTTC CATNRGHVYGYTF
NA TRBJ1-6 TRBV6-1 NA TGTGCCCCCCGCGGATCCAGGGGCCGTTCACCCCTCCACTTT CAPRGSRGRSPLHF
TRBD2 TRBJ2-3 TRBV11-3 NA TGTGCCAGCAGCCCGCGGACTAGCGGGGGGAACACAAAGGCAGATACGCAGTATTTT CASSPRTSGGNTKADTQYF
NA TRBJ1-6 TRBV30 few TGTGCCTGGAGTGTAGCATGGAATTCACCCCTCCACTTT CAWSVAWNSPLHF
TRBD1 TRBJ1-2 TRBV27 NA TGTGCCAGCAGCTCCCCCGCGACAGGGGCAGATGGCTACACCTTC CASSSPATGADGYTF
TRBD1 TRBJ1-2 TRBV4-2 few TGTGCCAGCAGCCAAACACAGGGGGCGCGGGATGGCTACACCTTC CASSQTQGARDGYTF
TRBD1 TRBJ2-7 TRBV27 NA TGTGCCAGCAGTTCGGACAGGAGCTCCTACGAGCAGTACTTC CASSSDRSSYEQYF
NA TRBJ1-1 TRBV5-5 NA TGTGCCAGCAGCTTGCCGGGAGGCACTGAAGCTTTCTTT CASSLPGGTEAFF
TRBD2 TRBJ2-5 TRBV5-6 NA TGTGCCAGCAGCTTCTTTGGACTAGCGTATCAAGAGACCCAGTACTTC CASSFFGLAYQETQYF
TRBD1 TRBJ1-2 TRBV6-1 NA TGTGCCAGCCGTAATACCGGACAGGGGGTAGGCTACACCTTC CASRNTGQGVGYTF
NA TRBJ1-1 TRBV5-1 few TGCGCCAGCAGCTTGGACACCCACACTGAAGCTTTCTTT CASSLDTHTEAFF
TRBD1 TRBJ1-3 TRBV30 few TGTGCCTGGAGTGTACGAGGGACAGGGGGTCGAACTCATGGAAACACCATATATTTT CAWSVRGTGGRTHGNTIYF
TRBD1 TRBJ1-5 TRBV5-1 few TGCGCCAGCAGCTCGCAGCCAGGGGGCGCAGAGCCCCAGCATTTT CASSSQPGGAEPQHF
NA TRBJ1-1 TRBV28 NA TGTGCCAGCAGTTTATCGTTTATGAGTGAAGCTTTCTTT CASSLSFMSEAFF
NA TRBJ1-1 TRBV9 few TGTGCCAGCAGCTCGGGACGGAACACTGAAGCTTTCTTT CASSSGRNTEAFF
NA TRBJ1-2 TRBV10-3 once TGTGCCATCAGTGGTACAGGTCTTAGTGGTGGCTACACCTTC CAISGTGLSGGYTF